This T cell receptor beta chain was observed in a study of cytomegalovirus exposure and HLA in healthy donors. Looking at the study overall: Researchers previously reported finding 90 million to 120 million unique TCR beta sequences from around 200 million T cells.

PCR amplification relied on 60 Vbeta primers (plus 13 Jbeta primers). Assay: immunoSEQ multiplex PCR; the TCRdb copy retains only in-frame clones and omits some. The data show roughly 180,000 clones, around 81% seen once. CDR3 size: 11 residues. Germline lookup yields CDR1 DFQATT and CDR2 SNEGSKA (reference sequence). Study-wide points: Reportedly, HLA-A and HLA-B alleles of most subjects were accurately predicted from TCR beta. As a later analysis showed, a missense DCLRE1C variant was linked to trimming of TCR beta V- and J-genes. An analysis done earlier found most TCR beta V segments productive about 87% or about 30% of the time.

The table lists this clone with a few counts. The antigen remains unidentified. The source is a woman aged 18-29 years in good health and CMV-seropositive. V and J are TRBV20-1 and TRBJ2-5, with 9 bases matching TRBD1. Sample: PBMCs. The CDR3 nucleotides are TGCAGGGACAGGGGACAAGAGACCCAGTACTTC. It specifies CRDRGQETQYF.